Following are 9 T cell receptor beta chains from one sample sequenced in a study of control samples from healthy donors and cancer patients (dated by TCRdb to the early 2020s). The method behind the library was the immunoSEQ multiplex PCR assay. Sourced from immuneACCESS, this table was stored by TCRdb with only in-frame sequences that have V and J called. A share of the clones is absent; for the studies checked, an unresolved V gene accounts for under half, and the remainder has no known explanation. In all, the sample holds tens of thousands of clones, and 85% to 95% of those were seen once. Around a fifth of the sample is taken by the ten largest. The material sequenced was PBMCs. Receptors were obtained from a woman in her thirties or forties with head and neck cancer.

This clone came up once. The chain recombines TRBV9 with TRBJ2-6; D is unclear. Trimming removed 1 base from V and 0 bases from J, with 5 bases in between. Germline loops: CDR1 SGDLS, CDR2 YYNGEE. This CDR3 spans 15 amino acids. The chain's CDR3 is CASSVTISGANVLTF. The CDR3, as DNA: TGTGCCAGCAGCGTAACGATCTCTGGGGCCAACGTCCTGACTTTC.

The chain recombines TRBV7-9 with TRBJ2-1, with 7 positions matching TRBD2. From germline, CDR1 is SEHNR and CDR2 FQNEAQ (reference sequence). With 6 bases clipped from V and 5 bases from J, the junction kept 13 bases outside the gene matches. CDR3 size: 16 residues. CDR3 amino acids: CASSAPRASGNNEQFF. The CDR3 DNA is TGTGCCAGCAGTGCCCCCCGGGCTAGCGGAAACAATGAGCAGTTCTTC. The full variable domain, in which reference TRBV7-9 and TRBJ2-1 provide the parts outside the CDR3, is DTGVSQNPRHKITKRGQNVTFRCDPISEHNRLYWYRQTLGQGPEFLTYFQNEAQLEKSRLLSDRFSAERPKGSFSTLEIQRTEQGDSAMYLCASSAPRASGNNEQFFGPGTRLTVL.

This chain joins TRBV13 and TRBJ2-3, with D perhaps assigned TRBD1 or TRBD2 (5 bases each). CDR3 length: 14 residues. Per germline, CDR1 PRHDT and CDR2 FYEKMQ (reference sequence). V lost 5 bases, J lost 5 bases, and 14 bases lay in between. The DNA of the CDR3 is TGTGCCAGCAGCCCGGGACGGGGCCTAGATACGCAGTATTTT. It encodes CASSPGRGLDTQYF.

The CDR3 nucleotides are TGTGCCAGCAGCTTACTACAGGGATCGGACTATGGCTACACCTTC. This gives the protein CASSLLQGSDYGYTF. The genes are TRBV6-5 and TRBJ1-2; weak D call: TRBD1 (6 bases). Trimming removed 6 bases at V and 3 bases at J, with 17 bases between. The CDR3 is 15 residues long. Germline V lookup: CDR1 MNHEY, CDR2 SVGAGI.

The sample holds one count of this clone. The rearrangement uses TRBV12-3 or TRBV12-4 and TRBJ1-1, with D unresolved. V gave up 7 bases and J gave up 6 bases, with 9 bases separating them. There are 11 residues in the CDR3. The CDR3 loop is CASKARAEAFF. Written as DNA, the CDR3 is TGTGCCAGCAAGGCGAGGGCTGAAGCTTTCTTT.

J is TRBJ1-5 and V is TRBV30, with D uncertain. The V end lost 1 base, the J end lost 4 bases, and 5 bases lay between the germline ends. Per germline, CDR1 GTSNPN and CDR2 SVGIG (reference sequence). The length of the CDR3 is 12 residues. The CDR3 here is CAWSGQNQPQHF. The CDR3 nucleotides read TGTGCCTGGAGTGGACAAAATCAGCCCCAGCATTTT.

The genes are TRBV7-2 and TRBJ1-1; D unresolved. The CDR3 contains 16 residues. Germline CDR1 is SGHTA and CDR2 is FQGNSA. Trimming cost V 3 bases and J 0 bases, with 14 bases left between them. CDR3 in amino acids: CASSFVQTNLNTEAFF. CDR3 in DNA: TGTGCCAGCAGCTTCGTTCAGACAAACTTGAACACTGAAGCTTTCTTT.

DNA of the CDR3: TGTGCCAGTAGTATTTTTTTTGGGGCCGACACCGGGGAGCTGTTTTTT. This translates into CASSIFFGADTGELFF. V is TRBV19 and J is TRBJ2-2; weak D call: TRBD1 (5 bases). The CDR3 has 16 amino acids. CDR1 is LNHDA and CDR2 is SQIVND in the germline V gene (reference sequence). Trimming cost V 3 bases and J 3 bases, with 14 bases left between them.

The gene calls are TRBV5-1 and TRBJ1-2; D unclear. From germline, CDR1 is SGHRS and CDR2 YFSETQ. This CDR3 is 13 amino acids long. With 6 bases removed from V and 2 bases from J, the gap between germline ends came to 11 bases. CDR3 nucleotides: TGCGCCAGCACCTCGGGCGGGAACTATGGCTACACCTTC. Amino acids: CASTSGGNYGYTF.